The present entry profiles one TCR beta chain with its context. The data derive from a study of T cell changes during pregnancy in multiple sclerosis. The table came from immunoSEQ multiplex PCR; TCRdb's copy has only in-frame clones and leaves some out. In the table there are tens of thousands of clones, approximately 92% of which are singletons. The TCR was taken from a female donor with multiple sclerosis, enrolled in a pregnancy study. Sample: CD4+ T cells from peripheral blood mononuclear cells, taken after pregnancy.

CDR3 amino acids: CASSGAGTGGYEQYF. For the CDR3, the DNA is TGTGCCAGCTCAGGAGCCGGGACAGGGGGCTACGAGCAGTACTTC. The chain couples TRBV18 to TRBJ2-7, with 11 bases fitting TRBD1. Germline V lookup: CDR1 KGHSH, CDR2 LQKENI. The CDR3 length is 15 residues. V shed 5 bases and J 3 bases; nucleotides not matched to a gene: 6.